A selection of T cell receptor beta chains follows, all from one sample in a study of blood T cells in healthy people across ages. MiXCR was run by TCRdb on the 5' RACE reads, yielding one entry per CDR3 protein. The table shows some 1,500,000 distinct CDR3 sequences, with roughly 43% occurring only once. Sequencing used blood. The receptors here all came from a woman aged 18-29 years in good health. The CDR3 runs from the conserved cysteine through the conserved F or W. The D gene is left open where the match is weak. Size tells how often a clone was seen (once, few, many) or the class of an expanded clone, and some rows leave it out.

D: TRBD2; J: TRBJ2-1; size: few; V: TRBV15; CDR3: CATSRASGNYNEQFF; DNA: TGTGCCACCAGCAGAGCTAGCGGGAACTACAATGAGCAGTTCTTC
D: TRBD2; J: TRBJ2-7; size: few; V: TRBV5-6; CDR3: CASSLGGLAGVEQYF; DNA: TGTGCCAGCAGCTTGGGAGGTCTAGCGGGAGTCGAGCAGTACTTC
D: .; J: TRBJ1-4; size: .; V: TRBV7-9; CDR3: CASSPRRVDNEKLFF; DNA: TGTGCCAGCAGCCCTCGGCGGGTCGATAATGAAAAACTGTTTTTT
D: .; J: TRBJ2-2; size: few; V: TRBV7-9; CDR3: CASSTLTGELFF; DNA: TGTGCCAGCAGCACTCTAACCGGGGAGCTGTTTTTT
D: .; J: TRBJ1-4; size: few; V: TRBV29-1; CDR3: CSADRGSGELFF; DNA: TGCAGCGCCGACAGAGGGTCTGGGGAACTGTTTTTT
D: .; J: TRBJ2-7; size: .; V: TRBV5-1; CDR3: CASSRVDFSYEQYF; DNA: TGCGCCAGCTCCCGGGTGGACTTTTCCTACGAGCAGTACTTC
D: TRBD2; J: TRBJ2-3; size: few; V: TRBV29-1; CDR3: CSFDGLAGGPLTDTQYF; DNA: TGCAGTTTCGACGGGCTAGCGGGGGGGCCTCTCACAGATACGCAGTATTTT
D: TRBD1; J: TRBJ1-4; size: .; V: TRBV4-2; CDR3: CACSHTQGDNEKLFF; DNA: TGTGCCTGCAGCCACACACAGGGGGATAATGAAAAACTGTTTTTT
D: .; J: TRBJ2-3; size: few; V: TRBV27; CDR3: CASSLWSGSDTQYF; DNA: TGTGCCAGCAGTTTATGGTCAGGGTCAGATACGCAGTATTTT
D: .; J: TRBJ2-5; size: .; V: TRBV7-9; CDR3: CASSASSGYQETQYF; DNA: TGTGCCAGCAGCGCTAGCTCCGGGTACCAAGAGACCCAGTACTTC
D: .; J: TRBJ1-1; size: once; V: TRBV3-1; CDR3: CASSQDQRYMNTEAFF; DNA: TGTGCCAGCAGCCAAGATCAACGGTACATGAACACTGAAGCTTTCTTT
D: TRBD1; J: TRBJ1-2; size: .; V: TRBV3-1; CDR3: CASSQETTGTYGYTF; DNA: TGTGCCAGCAGCCAAGAGACGACAGGGACCTATGGCTACACCTTC
D: .; J: TRBJ1-2; size: few; V: TRBV10-1; CDR3: CAIQWDYGYTF; DNA: TGCGCCATCCAGTGGGACTATGGCTACACCTTC
D: .; J: TRBJ1-5; size: .; V: TRBV27; CDR3: CASSSLRKGSGDQPQHF; DNA: TGTGCCAGCAGTTCCCTGAGAAAAGGGTCGGGGGATCAGCCCCAGCATTTT
D: TRBD2; J: TRBJ2-5; size: .; V: TRBV7-2; CDR3: CASSLLAGARGYNEQYF; DNA: TGTGCCAGCAGCTTATTAGCGGGTGCCCGGGGATACAATGAGCAGTACTTC
D: .; J: TRBJ2-4; size: few; V: TRBV20-1; CDR3: CSARDRRQVGIQYF; DNA: TGCAGTGCTAGAGATAGAAGACAGGTGGGGATTCAGTACTTC
D: .; J: TRBJ1-6; size: few; V: TRBV14; CDR3: CASSQVLGGLHF; DNA: TGTGCCAGCAGCCAAGTATTGGGAGGCCTCCACTTT
D: TRBD1; J: TRBJ2-7; size: .; V: TRBV7-6; CDR3: CASSSLGQGIDEQYF; DNA: TGTGCCAGCAGCTCCCTAGGACAGGGTATAGACGAGCAGTACTTC
D: TRBD2; J: TRBJ2-1; size: .; V: TRBV9; CDR3: CASSMREGTYNEQFF; DNA: TGTGCCAGCAGCATGCGGGAGGGCACCTACAATGAGCAGTTCTTC
D: TRBD2; J: TRBJ2-7; size: .; V: TRBV7-9; CDR3: CASSLVPTGGDYEQYF; DNA: TGTGCCAGCAGCTTAGTTCCGACGGGAGGGGACTACGAGCAGTACTTC
D: TRBD2; J: TRBJ2-7; size: .; V: TRBV13; CDR3: CASSLGLTSGNYEQYF; DNA: TGTGCCAGCAGCTTAGGCCTCACTAGCGGGAACTACGAGCAGTACTTC
D: TRBD1; J: TRBJ1-2; size: .; V: TRBV10-1; CDR3: CASSDPGQVINYGYTF; DNA: TGCGCCAGCAGTGACCCGGGACAGGTGATTAACTATGGCTACACCTTC
D: .; J: TRBJ1-5; size: .; V: TRBV12-3/TRBV12-4; CDR3: CASSSSEPQHF; DNA: TGTGCCAGCAGTTCTTCAGAGCCCCAGCATTTT
D: .; J: TRBJ2-5; size: once; V: TRBV20-1; CDR3: CSAERQGGETQYF; DNA: TGCAGTGCTGAACGACAGGGAGGGGAGACCCAGTACTTC
D: .; J: TRBJ1-2; size: few; V: TRBV27; CDR3: CATRDNYGYTF; DNA: TGTGCCACCCGGGACAACTATGGCTACACCTTC
D: TRBD1; J: TRBJ2-7; size: once; V: TRBV7-9; CDR3: CASSQRDRDYEQYF; DNA: TGTGCCAGCAGCCAAAGGGACAGGGACTACGAGCAGTACTTC
D: TRBD1; J: TRBJ1-2; size: few; V: TRBV7-2; CDR3: CASSEGGTVRNGYTF; DNA: TGTGCCAGCAGCGAAGGGGGGACAGTGAGAAATGGCTACACCTTC
D: .; J: TRBJ1-1; size: few; V: TRBV29-1; CDR3: CSVIGLGEAFF; DNA: TGCAGCGTTATAGGTTTGGGTGAAGCTTTCTTT
D: .; J: TRBJ2-1; size: few; V: TRBV12-3/TRBV12-4; CDR3: CASSLISLFYNEQFF; DNA: TGTGCCAGCAGTTTGATTAGCCTATTCTACAATGAGCAGTTCTTC
D: .; J: TRBJ1-2; size: .; V: TRBV7-9; CDR3: CASSPRQDNYGYTF; DNA: TGTGCCAGCAGCCCCAGACAGGATAACTATGGCTACACCTTC
D: .; J: TRBJ1-2; size: .; V: TRBV3-1; CDR3: CASSQGLRGYTF; DNA: TGTGCCAGCAGCCAAGGTTTGCGGGGCTACACCTTC
D: TRBD2; J: TRBJ2-2; size: .; V: TRBV4-2; CDR3: CASSQAGRAGGELFF; DNA: TGTGCCAGCAGCCAAGCCGGGAGGGCCGGCGGGGAGCTGTTTTTT
D: .; J: TRBJ2-1; size: once; V: TRBV6-2/TRBV6-3; CDR3: CASGFREQFF; DNA: TGTGCCAGCGGGTTTCGAGAGCAGTTCTTC
D: TRBD1; J: TRBJ1-4; size: many; V: TRBV4-3; CDR3: CASSTSGQGGEKLFF; DNA: TGCGCCAGCAGCACCTCGGGACAGGGAGGTGAAAAACTGTTTTTT
D: .; J: TRBJ2-6; size: .; V: TRBV19; CDR3: CASSTWRGSGANVLTF; DNA: TGTGCCAGTAGTACTTGGCGTGGCTCTGGGGCCAACGTCCTGACTTTC
D: TRBD1; J: TRBJ1-2; size: many; V: TRBV4-2; CDR3: CASSQRSGQVLNYGYTF; DNA: TGTGCCAGCAGCCAACGATCGGGACAGGTTCTCAACTATGGCTACACCTTC
D: .; J: TRBJ1-1; size: few; V: TRBV6-2/TRBV6-3; CDR3: CASSYKQRTEAFF; DNA: TGTGCCAGCAGTTACAAACAGCGGACTGAAGCTTTCTTT
D: TRBD2; J: TRBJ2-1; size: .; V: TRBV20-1; CDR3: CSAIPNGLAGVTNEQFF; DNA: TGCAGTGCTATACCTAATGGGCTAGCGGGAGTTACGAATGAGCAGTTCTTC
D: TRBD2; J: TRBJ2-1; size: few; V: TRBV27; CDR3: CASSLTPGGPNNEQFF; DNA: TGTGCCAGCAGTTTAACTCCGGGAGGGCCAAACAATGAGCAGTTCTTC
D: .; J: TRBJ1-4; size: .; V: TRBV30; CDR3: CAWIGKPEEKLFF; DNA: TGTGCCTGGATTGGGAAACCCGAAGAAAAACTGTTTTTT
D: TRBD2; J: TRBJ2-1; size: .; V: TRBV20-1; CDR3: CSASRAGGYNEQFF; DNA: TGCAGTGCTAGTCGGGCGGGAGGGTATAATGAGCAGTTCTTC
D: TRBD2; J: TRBJ2-3; size: few; V: TRBV6-5; CDR3: CASSSPHAGGRDTQYF; DNA: TGTGCCAGCAGTTCGCCTCACGCGGGAGGAAGGGATACGCAGTATTTT
D: .; J: TRBJ1-1; size: .; V: TRBV11-2; CDR3: CASSRWDGELNTEAFF; DNA: TGTGCCAGCAGCAGATGGGACGGCGAGTTGAACACTGAAGCTTTCTTT
D: .; J: TRBJ1-3; size: .; V: TRBV25-1; CDR3: CASSELVSGNTIYF; DNA: TGTGCCAGCAGTGAATTAGTCTCTGGAAACACCATATATTTT
D: TRBD2; J: TRBJ2-1; size: .; V: TRBV18; CDR3: CASSPFGGRKDNEQFF; DNA: TGTGCCAGCTCACCATTTGGCGGGAGAAAAGACAATGAGCAGTTCTTC
D: .; J: TRBJ2-1; size: .; V: TRBV7-2; CDR3: CASSLALDPYNEQFF; DNA: TGTGCCAGCAGCTTAGCCTTAGACCCATACAATGAGCAGTTCTTC
D: TRBD2; J: TRBJ2-3; size: once; V: TRBV6-2/TRBV6-3; CDR3: CASSYSLTSGATTDTQYF; DNA: TGTGCCAGCAGTTACTCGCTAACTAGCGGGGCAACCACAGATACGCAGTATTTT
D: TRBD2; J: TRBJ2-1; size: .; V: TRBV29-1; CDR3: CSAARLAGGHVQFF; DNA: TGCAGCGCTGCTAGACTAGCGGGTGGTCATGTGCAGTTCTTC
D: .; J: TRBJ1-5; size: few; V: TRBV27; CDR3: CASSRGGYANQPQHF; DNA: TGTGCCAGCAGTAGGGGCGGGTACGCCAATCAGCCCCAGCATTTT
D: .; J: TRBJ2-1; size: .; V: TRBV27; CDR3: CASSSPPSGRDEQFF; DNA: TGTGCCAGCAGTTCCCCGCCTTCGGGGCGGGATGAGCAGTTCTTC
D: .; J: TRBJ1-4; size: few; V: TRBV12-3/TRBV12-4; CDR3: CASSFGGGEKLFF; DNA: TGTGCCAGCAGTTTTGGGGGGGGCGAAAAACTGTTTTTT
D: .; J: TRBJ2-3; size: few; V: TRBV5-1; CDR3: CATHFGEVADTQYF; DNA: TGCGCCACCCACTTCGGGGAAGTGGCAGATACGCAGTATTTT
D: TRBD2; J: TRBJ2-5; size: .; V: TRBV10-3; CDR3: CAISRTSTLTETQYF; DNA: TGTGCCATCAGCCGGACTAGTACTCTTACGGAGACCCAGTACTTC